This T cell receptor beta chain is from a study of blood T cells in healthy people across ages. A note on this clonotype: Its antigen is unidentified.

Whole-study results and caveats: Unsorted PBMCs blocked a conclusive comparison of naive and antigen-experienced cells.

Combining a sample-barcoded 5' primer with a J-beta primer mix, a second PCR ran for 7 to 11 cycles. Each CDR3 protein is one row after TCRdb ran MiXCR on the 5' RACE reads. Found here are approximately 690,000 distinct CDR3 sequences, about 53% of them singletons; the top ten hold approximately 37%. This clonotype was sampled from a man aged 60-69 years in good health. The sequencing sample was made of blood.

The CDR3 reads CASSSQGLAGGPQTQYF. CDR3 nucleotides: TGTGCCAGCAGCTCGCAGGGACTAGCGGGGGGGCCGCAGACCCAGTACTTC. The chain is built from TRBV7-2 and TRBJ2-5, with 16 bases matching TRBD2. CDR1 and CDR2 from the germline V gene are SGHTA and FQGNSA. V was pared by 4 bases and J by 6 bases, with 8 bases of the junction left unmatched. This CDR3 spans 17 amino acids.